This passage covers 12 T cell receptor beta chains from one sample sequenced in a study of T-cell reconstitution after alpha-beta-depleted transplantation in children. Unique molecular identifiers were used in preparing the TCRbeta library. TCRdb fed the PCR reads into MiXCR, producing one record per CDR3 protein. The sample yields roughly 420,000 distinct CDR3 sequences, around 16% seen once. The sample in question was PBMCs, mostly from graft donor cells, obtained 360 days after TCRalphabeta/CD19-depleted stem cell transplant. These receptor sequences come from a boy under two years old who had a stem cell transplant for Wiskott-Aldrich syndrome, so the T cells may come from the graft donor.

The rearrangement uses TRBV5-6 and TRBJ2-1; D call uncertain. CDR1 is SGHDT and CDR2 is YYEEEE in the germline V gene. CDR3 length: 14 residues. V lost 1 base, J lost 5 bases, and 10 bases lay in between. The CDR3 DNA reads TGTGCCAGCAGCTTGAAAAGGGTTCACAATGAGCAGTTCTTC. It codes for CASSLKRVHNEQFF.

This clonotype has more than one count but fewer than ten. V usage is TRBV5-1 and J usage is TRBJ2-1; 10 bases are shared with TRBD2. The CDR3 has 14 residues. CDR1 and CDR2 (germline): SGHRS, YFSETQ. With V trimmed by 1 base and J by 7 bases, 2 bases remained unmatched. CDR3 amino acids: CASSLLLAGNEQFF. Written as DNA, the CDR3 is TGCGCCAGCAGCTTGCTACTAGCGGGGAATGAGCAGTTCTTC.

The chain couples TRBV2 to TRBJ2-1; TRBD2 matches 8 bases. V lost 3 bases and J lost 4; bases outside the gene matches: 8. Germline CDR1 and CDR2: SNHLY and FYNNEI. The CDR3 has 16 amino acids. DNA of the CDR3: TGTGCCAGCAGTGATCGTGGCGGGAGGAAGTACAATGAGCAGTTCTTC. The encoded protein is CASSDRGGRKYNEQFF.

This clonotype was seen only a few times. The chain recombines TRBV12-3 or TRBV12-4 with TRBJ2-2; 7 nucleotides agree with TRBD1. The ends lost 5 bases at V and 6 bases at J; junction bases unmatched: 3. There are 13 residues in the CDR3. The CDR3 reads CASSTGAAGELFF. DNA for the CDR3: TGTGCCAGCAGTACAGGGGCCGCCGGGGAGCTGTTTTTT.

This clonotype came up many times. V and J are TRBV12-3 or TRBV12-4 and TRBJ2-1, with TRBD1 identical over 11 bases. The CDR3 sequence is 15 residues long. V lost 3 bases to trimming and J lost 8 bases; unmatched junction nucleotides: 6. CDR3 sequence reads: CASSFPGQGDDEQFF. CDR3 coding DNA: TGTGCCAGCAGTTTCCCGGGACAGGGGGACGATGAGCAGTTCTTC.

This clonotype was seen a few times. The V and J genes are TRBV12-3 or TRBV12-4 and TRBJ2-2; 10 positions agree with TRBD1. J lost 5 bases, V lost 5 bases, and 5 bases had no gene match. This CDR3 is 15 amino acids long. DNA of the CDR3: TGTGCCAGCAGTCGACAGGGGGCATTGACCGGGGAGCTGTTTTTT. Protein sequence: CASSRQGALTGELFF.

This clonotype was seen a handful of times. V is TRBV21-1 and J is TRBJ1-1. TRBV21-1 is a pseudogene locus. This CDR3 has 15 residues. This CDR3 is CASSKRGGPDTEAFF. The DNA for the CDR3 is TGTGCCAGCAGCAAACGCGGAGGCCCGGACACTGAAGCTTTCTTT.

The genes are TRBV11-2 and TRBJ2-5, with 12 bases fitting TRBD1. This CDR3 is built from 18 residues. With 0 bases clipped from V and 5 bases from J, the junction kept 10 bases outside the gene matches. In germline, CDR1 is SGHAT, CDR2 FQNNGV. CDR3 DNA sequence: TGTGCCAGCAGCTTAGACGCCCTCCGGGACAGGGGGCCGGAGACCCAGTACTTC. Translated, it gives CASSLDALRDRGPETQYF.

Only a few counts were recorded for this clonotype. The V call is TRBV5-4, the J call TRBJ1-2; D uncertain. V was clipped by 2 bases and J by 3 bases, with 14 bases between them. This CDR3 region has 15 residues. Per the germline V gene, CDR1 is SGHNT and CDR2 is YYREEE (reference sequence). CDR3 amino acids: CASSFSGLGDYGYTF. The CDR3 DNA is TGTGCCAGCAGCTTCTCGGGCCTCGGTGACTATGGCTACACCTTC.

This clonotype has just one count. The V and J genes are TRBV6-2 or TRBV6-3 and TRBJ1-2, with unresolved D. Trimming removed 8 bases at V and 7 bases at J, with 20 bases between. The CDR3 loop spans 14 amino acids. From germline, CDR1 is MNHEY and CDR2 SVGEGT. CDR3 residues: CASGSAGASGGYTF. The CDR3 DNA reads TGTGCCAGCGGGTCCGCGGGCGCGAGTGGTGGCTACACCTTC.

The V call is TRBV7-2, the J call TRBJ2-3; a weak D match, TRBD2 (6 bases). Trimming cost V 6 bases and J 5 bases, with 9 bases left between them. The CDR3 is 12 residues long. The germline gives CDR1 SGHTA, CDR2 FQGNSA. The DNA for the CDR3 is TGTGCCAGCAGTCACGGGGGAGATACGCAGTATTTT. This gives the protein CASSHGGDTQYF.

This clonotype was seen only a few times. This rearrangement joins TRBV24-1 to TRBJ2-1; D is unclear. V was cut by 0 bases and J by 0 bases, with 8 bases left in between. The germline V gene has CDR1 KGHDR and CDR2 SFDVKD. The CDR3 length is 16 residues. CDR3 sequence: CATSDLGQSSYNEQFF. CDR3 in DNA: TGTGCCACCAGTGATTTGGGGCAAAGCTCCTACAATGAGCAGTTCTTC.